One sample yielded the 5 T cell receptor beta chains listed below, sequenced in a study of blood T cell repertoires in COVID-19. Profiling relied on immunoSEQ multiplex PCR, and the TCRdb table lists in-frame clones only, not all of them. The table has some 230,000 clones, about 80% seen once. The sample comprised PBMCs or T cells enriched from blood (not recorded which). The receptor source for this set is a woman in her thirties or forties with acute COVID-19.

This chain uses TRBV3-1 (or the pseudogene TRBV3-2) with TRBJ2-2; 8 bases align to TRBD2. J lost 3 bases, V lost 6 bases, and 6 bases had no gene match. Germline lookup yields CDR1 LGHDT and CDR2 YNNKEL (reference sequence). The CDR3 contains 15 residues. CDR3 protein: CASRPAGVDTGELFF. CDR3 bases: TGTGCCAGCAGGCCAGCGGGAGTCGACACCGGGGAGCTGTTTTTT.

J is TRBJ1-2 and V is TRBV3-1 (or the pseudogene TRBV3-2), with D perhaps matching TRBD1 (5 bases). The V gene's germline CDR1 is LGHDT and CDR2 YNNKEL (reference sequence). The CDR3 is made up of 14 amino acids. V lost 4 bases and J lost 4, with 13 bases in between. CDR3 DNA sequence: TGTGCCAGCAGCCCCAGGGAGGGGAGCTATGGCTACACCTTC. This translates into CASSPREGSYGYTF.

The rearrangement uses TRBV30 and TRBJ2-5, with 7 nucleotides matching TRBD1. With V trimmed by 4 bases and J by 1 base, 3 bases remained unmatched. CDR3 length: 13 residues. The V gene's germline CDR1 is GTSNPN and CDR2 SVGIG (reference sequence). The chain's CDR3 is CAWNRGPQETQYF. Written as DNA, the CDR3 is TGTGCCTGGAACAGGGGACCCCAAGAGACCCAGTACTTC.

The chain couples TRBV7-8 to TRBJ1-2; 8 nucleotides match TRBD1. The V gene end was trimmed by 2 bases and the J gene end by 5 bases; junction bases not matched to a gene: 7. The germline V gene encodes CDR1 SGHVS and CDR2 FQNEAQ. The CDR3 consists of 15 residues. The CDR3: CASSLSNRGDYGYTF. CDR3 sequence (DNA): TGTGCCAGCAGCTTATCAAACAGGGGGGATTATGGCTACACCTTC.

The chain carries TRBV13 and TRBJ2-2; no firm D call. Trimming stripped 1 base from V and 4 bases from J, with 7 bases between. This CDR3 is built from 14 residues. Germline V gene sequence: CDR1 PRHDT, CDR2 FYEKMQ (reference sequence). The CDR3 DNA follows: TGTGCCAGCAGCTTAGCCGAGGTCACCGGGGAGCTGTTTTTT. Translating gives CASSLAEVTGELFF. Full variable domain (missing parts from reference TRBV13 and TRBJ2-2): AAGVIQSPRHLIKEKRETATLKCYPIPRHDTVYWYQQGPGQDPQFLISFYEKMQSDKGSIPDRFSAQQFSDYHSELNMSSLELGDSALYFCASSLAEVTGELFFGEGSRLTVL.